A single TCR beta chain is shown here with its context. Participants' reported clinical history set cohort assignment. Clones were read by immunoSEQ multiplex PCR, and TCRdb kept only the in-frame ones, dropping some. The table includes approximately 300,000 clones, 90% detected once. The entry originates in a study of blood T cell repertoires in COVID-19. Study summary: There were acute and convalescent COVID-19 samples, and they came from the United States, Italy and Spain. Sources were T cells, B-cell-depleted T cells, or PBMCs; the material itself was cDNA or gDNA.

The CDR3 consists of 15 residues. Germline CDR1 is SGHRS and CDR2 is YFSETQ. Trimming removed 0 bases at V and 0 bases at J, with 9 bases between. Input material: PBMCs or T cells enriched from blood (not recorded which). This receptor was identified in a woman aged 18 to 35 with acute COVID-19. This chain connects TRBV5-1 to TRBJ1-1; D gene uncertain. CDR3 loop: CASSLAVSVNTEAFF. CDR3 in DNA: TGCGCCAGCAGCTTGGCTGTATCAGTGAACACTGAAGCTTTCTTT.